One TCR beta chain is described in this entry. CDR3 length: 16 residues. The J segment lost 5 bases and the V segment lost 3 bases, leaving 4 bases of the junction unmatched. The germline CDR1 and CDR2 sequences are SGHNT and YYREEE (reference sequence). Thawed, overnight-rested PBMC were stained with GMM-loaded CD1B tetramer, viability dye and anti-CD3, then sorted. C32 glucose monomycolate from Rhodococcus equi was loaded onto the CD1B tetramers. CD14-expressing monocytes were removed from PBMC before cryopreservation and sorting. Here immunoSEQ multiplex PCR was the method, and the copy in TCRdb shows in-frame clones only, minus some. The sample contains 55,000 to 70,000 clones, approximately 80% of which appear only once. This entry belongs to a study of T cells in tuberculosis.

This clonotype was obtained from an adult woman with latent tuberculosis. The chain employs TRBV5-4 and TRBJ2-1; 14 bases match TRBD2. Sequencing was performed on CD1b-GMM tetramer-negative cells sorted from PBMCs. The CDR3 here is CASSSGLAGVDNEQFF. In nucleotides, the CDR3 is TGTGCCAGCAGCTCGGGACTAGCGGGAGTAGACAATGAGCAGTTCTTC.